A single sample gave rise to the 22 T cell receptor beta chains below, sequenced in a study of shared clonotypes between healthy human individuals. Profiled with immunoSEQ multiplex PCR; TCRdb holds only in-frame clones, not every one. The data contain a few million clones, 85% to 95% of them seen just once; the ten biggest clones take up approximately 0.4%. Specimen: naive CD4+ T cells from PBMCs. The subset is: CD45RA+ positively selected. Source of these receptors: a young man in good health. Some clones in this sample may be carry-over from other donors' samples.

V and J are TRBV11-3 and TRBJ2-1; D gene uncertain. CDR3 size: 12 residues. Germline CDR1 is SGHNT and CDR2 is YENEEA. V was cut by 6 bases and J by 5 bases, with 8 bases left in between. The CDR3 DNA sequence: TGTGCCAGCAGGGGCCAAAACAATGAGCAGTTCTTC. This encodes CASRGQNNEQFF.

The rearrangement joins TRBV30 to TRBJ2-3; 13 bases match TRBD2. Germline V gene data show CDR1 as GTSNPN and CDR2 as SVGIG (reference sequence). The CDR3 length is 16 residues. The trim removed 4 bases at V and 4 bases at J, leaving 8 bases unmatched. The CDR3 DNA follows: TGTGCCTGGACCAACGGACTAGCGGGAGCAGCAGATACGCAGTATTTT. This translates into CAWTNGLAGAADTQYF. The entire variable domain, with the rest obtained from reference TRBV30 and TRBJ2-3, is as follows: SQTIHQWPATLVQPVGSPLSLECTVEGTSNPNLYWYRQAAGRGLQLLFYSVGIGQISSEVPQNLSASRPQDRQFILSSKKLLLSDSGFYLCAWTNGLAGAADTQYFGPGTRLTVL.

The CDR3 nucleotides read TGTGCCAGCAGTGAATCCGAGAAGCAAGAGACCCAGTACTTC. It translates to CASSESEKQETQYF. The V call is TRBV25-1, the J call TRBJ2-5, with D unclear. Trimming stripped 1 base from V and 2 bases from J, with 8 bases between. The germline V gene has CDR1 MGHDK and CDR2 SYGVNS. This CDR3 is built from 14 residues.

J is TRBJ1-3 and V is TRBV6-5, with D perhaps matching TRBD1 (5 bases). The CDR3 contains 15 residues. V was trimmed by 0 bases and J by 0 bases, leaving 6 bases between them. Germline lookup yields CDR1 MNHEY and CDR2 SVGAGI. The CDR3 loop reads CASSYSGRSGNTIYF. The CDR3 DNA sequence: TGTGCCAGCAGTTACTCGGGGCGCTCTGGAAACACCATATATTTT.

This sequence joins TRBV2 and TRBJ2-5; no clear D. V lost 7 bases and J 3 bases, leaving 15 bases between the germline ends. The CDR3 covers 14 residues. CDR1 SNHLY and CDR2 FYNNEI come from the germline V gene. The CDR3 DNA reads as TGTGCCAGCACGGAGACCCGAGGAGAAGAGACCCAGTACTTC. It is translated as CASTETRGEETQYF.

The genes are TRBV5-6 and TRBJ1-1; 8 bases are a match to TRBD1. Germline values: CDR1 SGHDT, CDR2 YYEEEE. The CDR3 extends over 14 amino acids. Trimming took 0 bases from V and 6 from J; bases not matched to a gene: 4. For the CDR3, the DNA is TGTGCCAGCAGCTTGGCCGGGACAGGTGCTGAAGCTTTCTTT. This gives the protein CASSLAGTGAEAFF.

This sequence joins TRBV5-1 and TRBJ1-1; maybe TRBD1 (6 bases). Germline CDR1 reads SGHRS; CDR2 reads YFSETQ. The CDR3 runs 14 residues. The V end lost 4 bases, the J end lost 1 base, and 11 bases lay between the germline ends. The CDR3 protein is CASSQGQSNTEAFF. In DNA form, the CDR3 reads TGCGCCAGCAGCCAAGGACAGTCGAACACTGAAGCTTTCTTT.

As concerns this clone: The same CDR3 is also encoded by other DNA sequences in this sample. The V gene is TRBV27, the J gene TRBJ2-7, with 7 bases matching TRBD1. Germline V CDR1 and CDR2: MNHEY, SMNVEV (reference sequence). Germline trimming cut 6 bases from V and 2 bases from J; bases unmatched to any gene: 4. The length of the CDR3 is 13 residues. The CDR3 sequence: CASRRQGPYEQYF. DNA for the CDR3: TGTGCCAGCAGAAGACAGGGACCCTACGAGCAGTACTTC.

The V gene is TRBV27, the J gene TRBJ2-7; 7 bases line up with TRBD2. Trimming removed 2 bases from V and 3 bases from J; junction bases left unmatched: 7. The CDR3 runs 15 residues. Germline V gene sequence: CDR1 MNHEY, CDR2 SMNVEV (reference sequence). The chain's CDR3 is CASSLRRESNYEQYF. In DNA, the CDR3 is TGTGCCAGCAGTTTAAGGCGGGAGTCCAACTACGAGCAGTACTTC.

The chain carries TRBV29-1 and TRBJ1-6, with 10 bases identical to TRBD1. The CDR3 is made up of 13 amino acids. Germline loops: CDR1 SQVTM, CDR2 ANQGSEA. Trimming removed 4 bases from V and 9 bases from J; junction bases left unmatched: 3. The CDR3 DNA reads TGCAGCGTTGGACAGGGGGCTGGTTCACCCCTCCACTTT. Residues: CSVGQGAGSPLHF.

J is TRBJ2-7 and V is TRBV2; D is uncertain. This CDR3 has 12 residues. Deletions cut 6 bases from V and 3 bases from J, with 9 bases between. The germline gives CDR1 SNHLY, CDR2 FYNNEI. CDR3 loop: CASRYTDYEQYF. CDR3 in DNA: TGTGCCAGCAGGTACACGGACTACGAGCAGTACTTC. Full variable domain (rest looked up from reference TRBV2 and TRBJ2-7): EPEVTQTPSHQVTQMGQEVILRCVPISNHLYFYWYRQILGQKVEFLVSFYNNEISEKSEIFDDQFSVERPDGSNFTLKIRSTKLEDSAMYFCASRYTDYEQYFGPGTRLTVT.

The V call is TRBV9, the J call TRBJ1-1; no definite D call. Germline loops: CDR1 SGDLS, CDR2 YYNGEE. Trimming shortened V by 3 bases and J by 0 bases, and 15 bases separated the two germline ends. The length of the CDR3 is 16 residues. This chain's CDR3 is CASSDPFGGLNTEAFF. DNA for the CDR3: TGTGCCAGCAGCGACCCCTTCGGAGGGCTGAACACTGAAGCTTTCTTT.

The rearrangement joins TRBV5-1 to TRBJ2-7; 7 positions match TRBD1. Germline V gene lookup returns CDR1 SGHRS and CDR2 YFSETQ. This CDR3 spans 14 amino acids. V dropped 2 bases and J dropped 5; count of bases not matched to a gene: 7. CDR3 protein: CASSFGTAGNEQYF. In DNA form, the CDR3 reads TGCGCCAGCAGCTTCGGGACAGCCGGAAACGAGCAGTACTTC. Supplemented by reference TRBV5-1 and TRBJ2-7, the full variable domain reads KAGVTQTPRYLIKTRGQQVTLSCSPISGHRSVSWYQQTPGQGLQFLFEYFSETQRNKGNFPGRFSGRQFSNSRSEMNVSTLELGDSALYLCASSFGTAGNEQYFGPGTRLTVT.

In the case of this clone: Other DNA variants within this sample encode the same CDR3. CDR3 loop: CASSGGSPGETQYF. The CDR3 nucleotides are TGCGCCAGCAGCGGCGGGAGCCCAGGAGAGACCCAGTACTTC. The chain joins TRBV5-1 to TRBJ2-5; 7 positions match TRBD2. The CDR3 consists of 14 residues. The J segment lost 4 bases and the V segment lost 4 bases, leaving 7 bases of the junction unmatched. Germline V lookup: CDR1 SGHRS, CDR2 YFSETQ.

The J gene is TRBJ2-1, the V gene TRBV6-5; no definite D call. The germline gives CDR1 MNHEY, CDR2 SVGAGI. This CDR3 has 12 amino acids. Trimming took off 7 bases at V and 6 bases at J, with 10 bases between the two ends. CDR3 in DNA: TGTGCCAGCATGAGCAGGCGCAATGAGCAGTTCTTC. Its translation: CASMSRRNEQFF.

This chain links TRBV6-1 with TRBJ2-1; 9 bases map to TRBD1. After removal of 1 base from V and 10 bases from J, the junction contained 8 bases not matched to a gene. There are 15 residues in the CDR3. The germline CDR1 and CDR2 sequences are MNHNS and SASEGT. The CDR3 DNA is TGTGCCAGCAGTGAAGGGGGACAGGGTTACAGAGAGCAGTTCTTC. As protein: CASSEGGQGYREQFF.

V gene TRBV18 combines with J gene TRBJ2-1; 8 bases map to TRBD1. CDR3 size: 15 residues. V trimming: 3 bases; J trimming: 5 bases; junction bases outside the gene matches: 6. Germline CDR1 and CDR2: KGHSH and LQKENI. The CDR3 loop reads CASSPGTGGNNEQFF. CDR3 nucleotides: TGTGCCAGCTCACCGGGTACAGGGGGAAACAATGAGCAGTTCTTC.

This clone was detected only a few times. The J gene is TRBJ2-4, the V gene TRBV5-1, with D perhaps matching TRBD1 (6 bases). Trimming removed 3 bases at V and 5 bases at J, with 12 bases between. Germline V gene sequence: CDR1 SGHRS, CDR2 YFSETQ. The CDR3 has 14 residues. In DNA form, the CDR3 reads TGCGCCAGCAGCTCGCGTACAGGGCAAAACATTCAGTACTTC. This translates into CASSSRTGQNIQYF.

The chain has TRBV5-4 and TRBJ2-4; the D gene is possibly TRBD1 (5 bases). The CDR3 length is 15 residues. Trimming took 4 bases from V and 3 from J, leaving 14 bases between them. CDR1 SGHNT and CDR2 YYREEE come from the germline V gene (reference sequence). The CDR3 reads CASSMPQGDKNIQYF. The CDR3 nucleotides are TGTGCCAGCAGCATGCCACAAGGGGACAAAAACATTCAGTACTTC.

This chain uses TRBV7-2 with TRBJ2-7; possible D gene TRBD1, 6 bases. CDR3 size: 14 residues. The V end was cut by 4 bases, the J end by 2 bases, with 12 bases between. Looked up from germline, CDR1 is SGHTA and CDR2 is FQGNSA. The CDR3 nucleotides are TGTGCCAGCAGCTCACCGTGGACAGCCTACGAGCAGTACTTC. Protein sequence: CASSSPWTAYEQYF.

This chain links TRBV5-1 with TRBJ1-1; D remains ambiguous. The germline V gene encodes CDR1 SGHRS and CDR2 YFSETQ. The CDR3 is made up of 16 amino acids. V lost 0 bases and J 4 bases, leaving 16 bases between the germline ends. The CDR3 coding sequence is TGCGCCAGCAGCTTGGCCCCCCTCCCGGTAGGCACTGAAGCTTTCTTT. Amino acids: CASSLAPLPVGTEAFF.

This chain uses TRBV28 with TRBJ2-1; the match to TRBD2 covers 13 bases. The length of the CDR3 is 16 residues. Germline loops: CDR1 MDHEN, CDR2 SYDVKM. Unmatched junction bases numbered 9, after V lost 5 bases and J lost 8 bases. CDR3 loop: CASSPPGLAGNYEQFF. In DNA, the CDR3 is TGTGCCAGCAGTCCACCGGGACTAGCGGGAAATTATGAGCAGTTCTTC.